A single sample is the source of the 16 T cell receptor beta chains below, sequenced in a study of vaccination and CD4 T cells after COVID-19. No antigen has been identified for these receptors. The treatment here: roughly 11-day PBMC culture with coronavirus spike peptide pools or control peptides (ViraFEST assay). CD4+ T cells that had been cultured provided DNA sequenced with the Oncomine TCR Beta short-read assay. TCRdb re-called the PCR reads with MiXCR, one entry per CDR3 protein. Here the sample spans over 10,000 distinct CDR3 sequences, roughly 61% being singletons. Sequencing input: CD4+ T cells from blood, cultured in vitro. The source is a human donor who had recovered from COVID-19.

CDR3 coding DNA: TGCAGTGCTAGCGAGCCCCTAGCGGGACCCTACGAGCAGTACTTC. Protein sequence: CSASEPLAGPYEQYF. The J gene is TRBJ2-7, the V gene TRBV20-1, with 9 bases lining up with TRBD2. CDR1 is DFQATT and CDR2 is SNEGSKA in the germline V gene (reference sequence). The CDR3 runs 15 residues. The V gene end was trimmed by 3 bases and the J gene end by 2 bases; junction bases not matched to a gene: 8.

The genes are TRBV20-1 and TRBJ1-5; 11 bases match TRBD1. Germline V gene lookup returns CDR1 DFQATT and CDR2 SNEGSKA (reference sequence). The CDR3 is made up of 16 amino acids. V was pared by 5 bases and J by 2 bases, with 8 bases of the junction left unmatched. The CDR3 sequence is CSASGTGGVGNQPQHF. In DNA, the CDR3 is TGCAGTGCTTCCGGGACAGGGGGAGTGGGCAATCAGCCCCAGCATTTT.

By proportion, this clonotype is medium-sized. The genes are TRBV27 and TRBJ2-7; 8 nucleotides align to TRBD2. This CDR3 is built from 15 residues. Germline V gene data show CDR1 as MNHEY and CDR2 as SMNVEV (reference sequence). The V and J ends lost 5 bases and 8 bases, in that order; junction bases with no gene match: 14. DNA for the CDR3: TGTGCCAGCAGTGCAAGGCTAGCGGGCGCCGCACAGCAGTACTTC. Protein product: CASSARLAGAAQQYF.

The chain is built from TRBV6-1 and TRBJ1-5, with unresolved D. Germline V lookup: CDR1 MNHNS, CDR2 SASEGT. Trimming shortened V by 7 bases and J by 1 base, and 11 bases separated the two germline ends. The length of the CDR3 is 14 residues. The CDR3 sequence is CASTPGRSNQPQHF. The CDR3 DNA reads as TGTGCCAGCACCCCCGGTAGGAGCAATCAGCCCCAGCATTTT.

This clonotype occurred a few times. The V and J genes are TRBV20-1 and TRBJ2-7; the D is unclear. The CDR3 is 13 residues long. V lost 6 bases and J 3 bases, leaving 15 bases between the germline ends. Per the germline V gene, CDR1 is DFQATT and CDR2 is SNEGSKA (reference sequence). The CDR3 DNA follows: TGCAGTGCCCAGAGACCCCAAGACTACGAGCAGTACTTC. This codes for CSAQRPQDYEQYF.

V is TRBV18 and J is TRBJ1-6; no clear D gene. The germline CDR1 and CDR2 sequences are KGHSH and LQKENI. The CDR3 sequence is 15 residues long. Trimming removed 0 bases at V and 7 bases at J, with 10 bases between. CDR3 in amino acids: CASSPPPGRNSPLHF. The DNA of the CDR3 is TGTGCCAGCTCACCACCACCCGGGAGGAATTCACCCCTCCACTTT.

The chain links TRBV20-1 to TRBJ1-1; D gene ambiguous. Trimming took 1 base from V and 1 from J, leaving 4 bases between them. The germline CDR1 and CDR2 sequences are DFQATT and SNEGSKA (reference sequence). The CDR3 runs 12 residues. CDR3: CSARVRNTEAFF. The CDR3 DNA is TGCAGTGCTAGAGTCCGGAACACTGAAGCTTTCTTT.

In this sample, this clonotype turned up a few times. V is TRBV20-1 and J is TRBJ2-1; D may be TRBD2 (6 bases). Deletions cut 6 bases from V and 6 bases from J, with 18 bases between. Germline CDR1 and CDR2: DFQATT and SNEGSKA (reference sequence). The CDR3 sequence is 14 residues long. CDR3 coding DNA: TGCAGTGCGACGACTAGTTTCGTTTTCAATGAGCAGTTCTTC. Amino acids: CSATTSFVFNEQFF.

The chain carries TRBV5-1 and TRBJ2-7; D ambiguous. The ends were cut back, 4 bases at V and 1 base at J, with 15 bases in the middle. Germline V gene lookup returns CDR1 SGHRS and CDR2 YFSETQ. The CDR3 contains 15 residues. The CDR3 protein is CASSAITGSSYEQYF. The CDR3 DNA reads TGCGCCAGCAGCGCCATAACGGGCAGTTCCTACGAGCAGTACTTC. Full variable domain (missing parts from reference TRBV5-1 and TRBJ2-7): KAGVTQTPRYLIKTRGQQVTLSCSPISGHRSVSWYQQTPGQGLQFLFEYFSETQRNKGNFPGRFSGRQFSNSRSEMNVSTLELGDSALYLCASSAITGSSYEQYFGPGTRLTVT.

The chain joins TRBV6-1 to TRBJ1-5; D is undetermined. The CDR3 contains 14 residues. With 4 bases removed from V and 0 bases from J, the gap between germline ends came to 7 bases. CDR1 is MNHNS and CDR2 is SASEGT in the germline V gene. In DNA form, the CDR3 reads TGTGCCAGCAGTGGAGAGATTAGCAATCAGCCCCAGCATTTT. This gives the protein CASSGEISNQPQHF.

J is TRBJ1-1 and V is TRBV19, with 9 bases fitting TRBD1. J gave up 4 bases and V 3 bases, and 9 bases lay outside the gene matches. CDR3 length equals 16 residues. CDR1 LNHDA and CDR2 SQIVND come from the germline V gene (reference sequence). The CDR3 DNA follows: TGTGCCAGTAGTATCGGACAGGGGCCGAGTAGCACTGAAGCTTTCTTT. This encodes CASSIGQGPSSTEAFF.

This rearrangement joins TRBV20-1 to TRBJ2-3; D may be TRBD1 (5 bases). This CDR3 region has 16 residues. CDR1 is DFQATT and CDR2 is SNEGSKA in the germline V gene (reference sequence). The V gene lost 1 base and the J gene lost 6 bases, with 20 bases spanning the gap. The CDR3 DNA is TGCAGTGCTAGAGCGTCGGGCAGGGTCCTCGGGGATACGCAGTATTTT. It encodes CSARASGRVLGDTQYF.

The chain combines TRBV12-5 with TRBJ2-7; 8 bases fit TRBD1. The CDR3 covers 15 residues. Trimming cost V 4 bases and J 4 bases; bases outside gene matches: 9. Germline V gene sequence: CDR1 LGHNT, CDR2 FRNRAP. This chain's CDR3 is CASGYKDRGYYEQYF. For the CDR3, the DNA is TGTGCTAGTGGTTACAAAGACAGGGGATATTACGAGCAGTACTTC.

This chain uses TRBV28 with TRBJ1-5; D gene uncertain. Germline loops: CDR1 MDHEN, CDR2 SYDVKM. Trimming removed 1 base from V and 6 bases from J, with 10 bases in between. The CDR3 is made up of 14 amino acids. The CDR3 bases are TGTGCCAGCAGTTTATCGGAGAGGACTCAGCCCCAGCATTTT. Protein product: CASSLSERTQPQHF. The full variable domain, rest sourced from reference TRBV28 and TRBJ1-5, is DVKVTQSSRYLVKRTGEKVFLECVQDMDHENMFWYRQDPGLGLRLIYFSYDVKMKEKGDIPEGYSVSREKKERFSLILESASTNQTSMYLCASSLSERTQPQHFGDGTRLSIL.

By its share, this clonotype is medium-sized (0.01 to 0.1%). V usage is TRBV27 and J usage is TRBJ2-5; 7 nucleotides match TRBD1. This CDR3 comprises 13 residues. V was pared by 6 bases and J by 0 bases, with 1 base of the junction left unmatched. In germline, CDR1 is MNHEY, CDR2 SMNVEV (reference sequence). In DNA, the CDR3 is TGTGCCAGCAGCAGGGGGTACCAAGAGACCCAGTACTTC. This gives the protein CASSRGYQETQYF.

The chain links TRBV19 to TRBJ2-2, with D unresolved. The CDR3 contains 13 residues. V was pared by 5 bases and J by 7 bases, with 11 bases between. The germline gives CDR1 LNHDA, CDR2 SQIVND (reference sequence). CDR3 bases: TGTGCCAGTAGTGCCTCGGTCGGCGGGGAGCTGTTTTTT. It encodes CASSASVGGELFF. The full variable domain, with the rest looked up from reference TRBV19 and TRBJ2-2, is DGGITQSPKYLFRKEGQNVTLSCEQNLNHDAMYWYRQDPGQGLRLIYYSQIVNDFQKGDIAEGYSVSREKKESFPLTVTSAQKNPTAFYLCASSASVGGELFFGEGSRLTVL.